The source of this TCR beta chain is a study of blood T cell repertoires in COVID-19. The V gene's germline CDR1 is SNHLY and CDR2 FYNNEI. Trimming pared 6 bases from V and 4 bases from J, leaving 10 bases between. This CDR3 region has 14 residues. The table came from immunoSEQ multiplex PCR; TCRdb's copy has only in-frame clones and leaves some out. The table includes fewer than 300,000 clones, about 93% detected once. This TCR derives from a woman under 40 who had recovered from COVID-19. Sequences were obtained from PBMCs or T cells enriched from blood (not recorded which). The chain has TRBV2 and TRBJ1-6; maybe TRBD1 (5 bases). The CDR3 DNA reads TGTGCCAGCAGCGGGGGTCGGTATAATTCACCCCTCCACTTT. Translating gives CASSGGRYNSPLHF.